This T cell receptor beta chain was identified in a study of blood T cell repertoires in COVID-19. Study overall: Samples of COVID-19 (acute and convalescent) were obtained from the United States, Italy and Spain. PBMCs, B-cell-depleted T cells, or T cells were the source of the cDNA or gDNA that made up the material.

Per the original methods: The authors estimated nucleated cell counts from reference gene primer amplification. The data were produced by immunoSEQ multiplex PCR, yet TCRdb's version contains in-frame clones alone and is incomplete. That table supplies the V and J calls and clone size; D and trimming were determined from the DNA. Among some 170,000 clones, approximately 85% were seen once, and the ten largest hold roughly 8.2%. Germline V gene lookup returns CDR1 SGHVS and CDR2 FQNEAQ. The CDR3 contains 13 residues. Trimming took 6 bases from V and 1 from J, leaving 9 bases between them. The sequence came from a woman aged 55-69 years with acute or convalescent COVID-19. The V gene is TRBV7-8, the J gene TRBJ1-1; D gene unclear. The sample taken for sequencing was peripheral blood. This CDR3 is CASSLTGNTEAFF. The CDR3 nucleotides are TGTGCCAGCAGTTTGACGGGGAACACTGAAGCTTTCTTT.